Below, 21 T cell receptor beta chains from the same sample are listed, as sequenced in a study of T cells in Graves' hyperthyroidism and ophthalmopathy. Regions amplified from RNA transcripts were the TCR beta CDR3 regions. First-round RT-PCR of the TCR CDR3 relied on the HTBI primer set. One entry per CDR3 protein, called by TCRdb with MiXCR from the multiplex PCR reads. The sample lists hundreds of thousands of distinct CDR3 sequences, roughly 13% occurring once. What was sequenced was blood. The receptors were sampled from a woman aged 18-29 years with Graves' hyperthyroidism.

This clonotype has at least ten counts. CDR3 sequence: CASSSVAGAINIQYF. For the CDR3, the DNA is TGTGCCAGCAGTTCTGTAGCGGGAGCTATAAACATTCAGTACTTC. The gene calls are TRBV7-2 and TRBJ2-4; the match to TRBD2 covers 9 bases. V lost 6 bases to trimming and J lost 6 bases; unmatched junction nucleotides: 9. The CDR3 has 15 residues. Looked up from germline, CDR1 is SGHTA and CDR2 is FQGNSA.

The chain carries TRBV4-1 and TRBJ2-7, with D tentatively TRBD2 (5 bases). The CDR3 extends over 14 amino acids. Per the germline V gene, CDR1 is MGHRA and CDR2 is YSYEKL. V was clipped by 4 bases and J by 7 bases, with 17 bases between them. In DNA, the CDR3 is TGCGCCAGCAGCCCGGACCCGGGGATGGGGGAGCAGTACTTC. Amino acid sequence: CASSPDPGMGEQYF.

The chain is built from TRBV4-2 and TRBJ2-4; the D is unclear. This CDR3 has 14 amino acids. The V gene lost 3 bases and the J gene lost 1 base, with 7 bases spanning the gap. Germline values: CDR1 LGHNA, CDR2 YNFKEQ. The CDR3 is CASSHGRAKNIQYF. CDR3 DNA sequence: TGTGCCAGCAGCCACGGAAGGGCCAAAAACATTCAGTACTTC.

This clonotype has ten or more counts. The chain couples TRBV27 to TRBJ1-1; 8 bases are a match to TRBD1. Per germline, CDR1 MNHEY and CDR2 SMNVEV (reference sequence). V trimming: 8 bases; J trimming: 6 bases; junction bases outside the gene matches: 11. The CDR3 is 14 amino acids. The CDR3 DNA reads TGTGCCAGCCGCCCTGGACAGGGTTACGCTGAAGCTTTCTTT. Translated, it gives CASRPGQGYAEAFF.

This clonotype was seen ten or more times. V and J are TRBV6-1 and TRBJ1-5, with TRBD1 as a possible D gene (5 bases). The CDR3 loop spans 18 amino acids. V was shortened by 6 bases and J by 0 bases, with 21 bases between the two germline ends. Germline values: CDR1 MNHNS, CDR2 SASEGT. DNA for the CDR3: TGTGCCAGCAGGGGGCCGGGCCGACTCCAAGATAGCAATCAGCCCCAGCATTTT. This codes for CASRGPGRLQDSNQPQHF.

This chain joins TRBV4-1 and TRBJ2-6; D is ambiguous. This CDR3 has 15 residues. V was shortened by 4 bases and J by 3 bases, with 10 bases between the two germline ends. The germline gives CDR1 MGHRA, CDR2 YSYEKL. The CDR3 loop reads CASSPVGRGANVLTF. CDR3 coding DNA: TGCGCCAGCAGCCCAGTGGGCCGTGGGGCCAACGTCCTGACTTTC.

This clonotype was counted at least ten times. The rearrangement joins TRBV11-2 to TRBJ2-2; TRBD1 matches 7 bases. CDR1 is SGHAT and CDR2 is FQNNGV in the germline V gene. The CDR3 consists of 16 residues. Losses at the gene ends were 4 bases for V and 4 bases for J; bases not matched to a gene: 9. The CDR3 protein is CASSSQGTGSTGELFF. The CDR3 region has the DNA TGTGCCAGCAGCTCACAGGGGACGGGGAGCACCGGGGAGCTGTTTTTT.

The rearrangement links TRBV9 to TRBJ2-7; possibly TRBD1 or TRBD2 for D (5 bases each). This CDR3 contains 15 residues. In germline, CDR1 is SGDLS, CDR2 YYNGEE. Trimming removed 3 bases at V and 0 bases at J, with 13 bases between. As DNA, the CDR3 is TGTGCCAGCAGCGGGGGGAGCCTAAGCTCCTACGAGCAGTACTTC. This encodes CASSGGSLSSYEQYF.

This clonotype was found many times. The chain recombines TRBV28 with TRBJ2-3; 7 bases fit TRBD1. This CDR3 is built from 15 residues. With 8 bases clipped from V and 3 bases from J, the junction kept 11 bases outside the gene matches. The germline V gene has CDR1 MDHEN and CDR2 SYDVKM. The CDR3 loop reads CASGTLGQMTDTQYF. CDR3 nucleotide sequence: TGTGCCAGCGGAACCCTGGGACAGATGACAGATACGCAGTATTTT.

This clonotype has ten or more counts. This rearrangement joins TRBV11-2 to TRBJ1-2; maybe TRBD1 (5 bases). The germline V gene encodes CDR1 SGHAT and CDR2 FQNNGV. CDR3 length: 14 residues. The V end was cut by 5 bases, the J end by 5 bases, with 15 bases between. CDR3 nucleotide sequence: TGTGCCAGCAGCCAAACATCAGGGAATTATGGCTACACCTTC. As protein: CASSQTSGNYGYTF.

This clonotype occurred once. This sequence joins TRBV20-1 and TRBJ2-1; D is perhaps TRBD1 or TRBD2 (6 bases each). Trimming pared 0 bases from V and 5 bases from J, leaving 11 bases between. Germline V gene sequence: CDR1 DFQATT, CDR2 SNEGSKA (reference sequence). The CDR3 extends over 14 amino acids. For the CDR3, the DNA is TGCAGTGCTAGAGAGAGGGGGGCGGACAATGAGCAGTTCTTC. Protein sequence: CSARERGADNEQFF.

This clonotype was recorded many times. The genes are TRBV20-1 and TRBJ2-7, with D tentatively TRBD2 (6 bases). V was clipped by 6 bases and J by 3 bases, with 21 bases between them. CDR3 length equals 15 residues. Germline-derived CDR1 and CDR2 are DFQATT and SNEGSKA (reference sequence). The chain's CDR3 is CSAPGGRNRHYEQYF. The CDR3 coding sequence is TGCAGTGCCCCTGGAGGGCGGAATCGTCACTACGAGCAGTACTTC.

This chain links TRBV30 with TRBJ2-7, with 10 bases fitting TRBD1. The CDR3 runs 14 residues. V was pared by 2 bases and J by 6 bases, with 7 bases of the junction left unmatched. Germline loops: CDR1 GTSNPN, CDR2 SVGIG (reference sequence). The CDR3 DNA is TGTGCCTGGAGTTCGTTGAGGACAGGGGGCGAGCAGTACTTC. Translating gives CAWSSLRTGGEQYF.

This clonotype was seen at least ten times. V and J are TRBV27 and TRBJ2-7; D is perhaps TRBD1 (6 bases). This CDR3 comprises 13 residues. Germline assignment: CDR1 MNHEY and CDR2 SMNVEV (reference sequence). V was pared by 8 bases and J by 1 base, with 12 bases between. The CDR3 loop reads CASGRRGSYEQYF. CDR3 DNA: TGTGCCAGCGGTCGCAGGGGTTCCTACGAGCAGTACTTC.

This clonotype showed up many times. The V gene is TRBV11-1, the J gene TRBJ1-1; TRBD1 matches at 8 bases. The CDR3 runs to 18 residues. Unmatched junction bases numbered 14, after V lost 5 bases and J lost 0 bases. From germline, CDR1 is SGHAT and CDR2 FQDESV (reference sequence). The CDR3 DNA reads TGTGCCAGCAGCCTGGGTGGTGGGACAGGCCCTATGAACACTGAAGCTTTCTTT. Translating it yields CASSLGGGTGPMNTEAFF.

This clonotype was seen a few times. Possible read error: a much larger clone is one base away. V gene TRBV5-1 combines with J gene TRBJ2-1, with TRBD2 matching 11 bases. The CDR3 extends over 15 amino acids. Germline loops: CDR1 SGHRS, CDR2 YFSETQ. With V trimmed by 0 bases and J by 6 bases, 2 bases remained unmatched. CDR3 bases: TGCGCCAGCAGCTTGGGGACTAGCGGGCCCAATGAGCAGTTCTTC. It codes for CASSLGTSGPNEQFF.

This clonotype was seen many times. The CDR3 DNA is TGTGCCAGCAGTAACTTCGTTGCTAGCGGAGATACGCAGTATTTT. Its protein is CASSNFVASGDTQYF. The chain couples TRBV6-1 to TRBJ2-3, with 7 nucleotides matching TRBD2. The CDR3 consists of 15 residues. V shed 5 bases, J shed 5 bases, and the junction held 10 bases outside the gene matches. CDR1 MNHNS and CDR2 SASEGT come from the germline V gene.

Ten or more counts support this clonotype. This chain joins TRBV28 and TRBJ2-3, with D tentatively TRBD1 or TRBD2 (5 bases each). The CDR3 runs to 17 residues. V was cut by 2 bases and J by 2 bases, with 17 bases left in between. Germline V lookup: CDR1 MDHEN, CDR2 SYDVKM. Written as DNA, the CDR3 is TGTGCCAGCAGTTTAAGGGGAGCTACCATTTACACAGATACGCAGTATTTT. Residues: CASSLRGATIYTDTQYF.

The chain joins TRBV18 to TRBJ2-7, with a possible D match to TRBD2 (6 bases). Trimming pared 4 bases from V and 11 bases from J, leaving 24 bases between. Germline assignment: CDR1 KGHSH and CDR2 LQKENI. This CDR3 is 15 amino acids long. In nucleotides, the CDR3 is TGTGCCAGCTCACTGGACGCCCGGGACTCCTTCGGGGAGTACTTC. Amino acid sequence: CASSLDARDSFGEYF.

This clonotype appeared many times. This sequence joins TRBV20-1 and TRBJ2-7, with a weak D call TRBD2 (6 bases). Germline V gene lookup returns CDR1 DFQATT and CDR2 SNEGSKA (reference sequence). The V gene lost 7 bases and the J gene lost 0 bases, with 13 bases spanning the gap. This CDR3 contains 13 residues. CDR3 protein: CSGSGTSSYEQYF. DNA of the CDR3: TGCAGTGGGTCCGGGACTTCCTCCTACGAGCAGTACTTC.

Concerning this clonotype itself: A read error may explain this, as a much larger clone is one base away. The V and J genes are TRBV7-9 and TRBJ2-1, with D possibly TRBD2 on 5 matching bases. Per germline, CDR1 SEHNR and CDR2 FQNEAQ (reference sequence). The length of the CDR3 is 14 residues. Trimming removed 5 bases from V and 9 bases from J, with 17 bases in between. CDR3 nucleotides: TGTGCCAGCAGCCCCTACAACATTCGGGGTGAGCAGTTCTTC. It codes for CASSPYNIRGEQFF.